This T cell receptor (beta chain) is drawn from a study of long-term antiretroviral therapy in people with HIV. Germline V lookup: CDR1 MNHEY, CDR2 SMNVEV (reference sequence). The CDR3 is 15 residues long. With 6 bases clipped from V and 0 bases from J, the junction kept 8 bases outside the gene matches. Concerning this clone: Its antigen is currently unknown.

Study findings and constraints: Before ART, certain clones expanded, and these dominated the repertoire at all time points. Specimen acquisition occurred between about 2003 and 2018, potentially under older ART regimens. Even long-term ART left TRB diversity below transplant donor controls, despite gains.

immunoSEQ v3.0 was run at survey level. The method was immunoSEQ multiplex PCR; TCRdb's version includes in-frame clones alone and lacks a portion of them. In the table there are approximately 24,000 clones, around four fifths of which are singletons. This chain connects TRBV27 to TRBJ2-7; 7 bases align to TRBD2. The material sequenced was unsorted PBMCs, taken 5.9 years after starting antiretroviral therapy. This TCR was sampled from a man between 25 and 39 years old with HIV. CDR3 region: CASRFREATSYEQYF. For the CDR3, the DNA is TGTGCCAGCAGATTCCGGGAGGCCACCTCCTACGAGCAGTACTTC.